The 13 T cell receptor beta chains presented below share a single source sample, sequenced in a study of tissue T cells after allogeneic stem cell transplantation. Time point meaning: mouse harvest day 14 after allogeneic transplant. Mouse grafts combined 10^7 T-cell-depleted bone marrow cells with 10^6 splenic CD5+ T cells. The protocol was immunoSEQ multiplex PCR, while the TCRdb copy is restricted to in-frame clones and leaves out a portion. The sample holds approximately 4,500 clones, roughly 42% seen once. The sample comprised gut tissue. The receptors here all came from a female BALB/c mouse given C57BL/6 T cells with graft-versus-host disease after an allogeneic hematopoietic cell transplant.

A note on this clone: These gene names are mouse names. Read coverage stops 1 residue before the CDR3 terminus; the germline J gene supplies the remainder. The V gene is TRBV26, the J gene TRBJ2-7, with TRBD1 identical over 11 bases. Germline-derived CDR1 and CDR2 are KGHPV and FQNQEV (reference sequence). The V and J ends lost 1 base and 4 bases, in that order; junction bases with no gene match: 0. This CDR3 comprises 14 residues. CDR3 DNA, as far as it was read: TGTGCCAGCAGTCTGTGGGACAGGGGGTATGAACAGTAC. This gives the protein CASSLWDRGYEQY. The CDR3, in full, reads CASSLWDRGYEQYF.

This clone came up a few times. The genes and germline here are from mouse. Sequencing ends 1 residue short of the CDR3 end; the germline J gene provides the rest. The sample holds other DNA sequences that translate to the same CDR3. The rearrangement uses TRBV26 and TRBJ2-7, with D possibly being TRBD1 (6 bases). The V gene lost 2 bases and the J gene lost 5 bases, with 7 bases spanning the gap. Germline CDR1 KGHPV, CDR2 FQNQEV (reference sequence). This CDR3 spans 12 amino acids. The CDR3 spells CASSLDRNEQYF. CDR3 DNA (partial): TGTGCCAGCAGTCTGGACAGGAATGAACAGTAC.

Points on this clone: Genes and germline come from the mouse. The read terminates 1 residue ahead of where the CDR3 ends, so the germline J gene completes it. This chain uses TRBV23 with TRBJ2-2. Germline V lookup: CDR1 KGHTA, CDR2 FQNQQP. CDR3 size: 14 residues. CDR3 region: CSSSHGTNTGQLYF. The covered CDR3 bases are TGCTCCAGCAGTCACGGCACCAACACCGGGCAGCTCTAC. Filled out from reference TRBV23 and TRBJ2-2, the complete variable domain reads DAAVTQKPRYLIKMKGQEAEMKCIPEKGHTAVFWYQQKQSKELKFLIYFQNQQPLDQIDMVKERFSAVCPSSSLCSLGIRTCEAEDSALYLCSSSHGTNTGQLYFGEGSKLTVL.

Of note for this clone: Gene labels here are mouse ones. The observed sequence ends 1 residue before the CDR3 terminus, with the missing tail filled in from the germline J gene. The chain couples TRBV26 to TRBJ2-7; maybe TRBD1 (6 bases). The germline V and J ends were trimmed by 2 bases and 4 bases, with 9 bases remaining between them. This CDR3 comprises 13 residues. The germline CDR1 and CDR2 sequences are KGHPV and FQNQEV (reference sequence). The CDR3 sequence is CASSLGDKYEQYF. The part of the CDR3 DNA that was read is TGTGCCAGCAGTCTGGGGGACAAATATGAACAGTAC.

This clone occurred a few times. Gene names refer to mouse genes. The read halts 1 residue ahead of the CDR3 end, with the missing end drawn from the germline J gene. This sequence joins TRBV12-2 and TRBJ1-5, with D maybe TRBD1 (5 bases). Trimming cost V 4 bases and J 4 bases, with 7 bases left between them. Germline CDR1 and CDR2: SGHLS and HYDKME. This CDR3 spans 12 amino acids. The sequenced CDR3 bases are TGTGCCAGCTCACCAGGGAACCAGGCTCCGCTT. It encodes CASSPGNQAPL. The CDR3, in full, reads CASSPGNQAPLF.

By its share, this clone is medium-sized. Genes here carry mouse names. The DNA read from the CDR3 is TGCACCTGCAGTGCGGGCAGAAACACAGAAGTCTTC. It is translated as CTCSAGRNTEVF. The whole CDR3 reads CTCSAGRNTEVFF. The rearrangement links TRBV1 to TRBJ1-1, with D unclear. The missing CDR3 end, 1 residue past where the read stops, is filled in from the germline J gene. V gave up 3 bases and J gave up 1 base, with 6 bases separating them. This CDR3 comprises 13 residues. From germline, CDR1 is NSQYPW and CDR2 LRSPGD (reference sequence).

Remarks on this clone: Mouse gene names apply. The read finishes 1 residue shy of the CDR3 end, and the germline J gene is used to complete it. This chain connects TRBV23 to TRBJ1-5; TRBD1 is the table's D call, not checked against the DNA. Germline CDR1 is KGHTA and CDR2 is FQNQQP. CDR3 length: 15 amino acids. Incomplete CDR3 DNA: TGCTCCAGCAGCCAGGGACAGAATAACAACCAGGCTCCGCTT. Amino acids: CSSSQGQNNNQAPL. The entire CDR3 reads CSSSQGQNNNQAPLF.

About this clone itself: Mouse gene names and germline throughout. CDR3 bases read: TGTGGTGCTAGGGAAGGGACAACAAACACAGAAGTCTTC. Its translation: CGAREGTTNTEVF. The full CDR3 reads CGAREGTTNTEVFF. V and J are TRBV20 and TRBJ1-1, with D perhaps matching TRBD1 (6 bases). The read terminates 1 residue ahead of where the CDR3 ends, so the germline J gene completes it. The CDR3 spans 14 residues. V dropped 0 bases and J dropped 0 bases, with 8 bases sitting between them. Germline CDR1 is GFQATS and CDR2 is STVNSAI.

As to this clone: The genes are named according to mouse. The read is 1 residue too short to cover the CDR3 end, so that end is filled in from the germline J gene. The V and J genes are TRBV23 and TRBJ2-5; the tabulated D call, TRBD1, remains unverified against the DNA. The length of the CDR3 is 14 residues. Germline CDR1 reads KGHTA; CDR2 reads FQNQQP. CDR3 region: CSSSQSRGRDTQYF. The CDR3 DNA, read in part, is TGCTCCAGCAGTCAATCAAGGGGGCGAGACACCCAGTAC.

This clone was recorded a few times. Genes and germline are mouse. The sequenced fragment ends 1 residue before the CDR3 boundary, so the rest is inferred from the germline J gene. The chain couples TRBV23 to TRBJ2-7; the listed D gene, TRBD1, was not tested against the DNA. This CDR3 contains 12 residues. Germline CDR1 and CDR2: KGHTA and FQNQQP. The CDR3 loop reads CSGQGSSYEQYF. The sequenced part of the CDR3 DNA is TGCTCGGGACAGGGGAGCTCCTATGAACAGTAC.

This clone was recorded a few times. These gene names are mouse names. The DNA ends 1 residue before the CDR3 does, and the rest of the CDR3 is filled in from the germline J gene. The chain joins TRBV26 to TRBJ2-5, with D maybe TRBD1 (6 bases). The CDR3 is 14 residues long. The germline gives CDR1 KGHPV, CDR2 FQNQEV (reference sequence). Trimming stripped 5 bases from V and 0 bases from J, with 9 bases between. This CDR3 is CASSLDSNQDTQYF. Partial CDR3 DNA: TGTGCCAGCAGTTTGGACAGTAACCAAGACACCCAGTAC.

A remark on this clone: Gene names are the mouse ones. The read terminates 1 residue ahead of where the CDR3 ends, so the germline J gene completes it. The rearrangement links TRBV3 to TRBJ2-5, with D unclear. The CDR3 spans 11 residues. The germline gives CDR1 SNHLY, CDR2 FYNGKV (reference sequence). V lost 2 bases to trimming and J lost 6 bases, with 3 bases between them. This chain's CDR3 is CASSLKDTQYF. The CDR3 bases that were read are TGTGCCAGCAGCTTAAAGGACACCCAGTAC.

This clone is medium-sized by share. Genes and germline come from the mouse. The read is 1 residue too short to cover the CDR3 end, so that end is filled in from the germline J gene. The J gene is TRBJ2-4, the V gene TRBV4; TRBD2 matches 10 bases. There are 14 residues in the CDR3. V trimming: 5 bases; J trimming: 4 bases; junction bases outside the gene matches: 3. In germline, CDR1 is LGHDT, CDR2 YNNKQL (reference sequence). CDR3 DNA (partial): TGTGCCAGCAGCCGGACTGGGGGAGAAAACACCTTGTAC. Its protein is CASSRTGGENTLY. The complete CDR3 protein is CASSRTGGENTLYF.